Included here is one T cell receptor (beta chain) sequence, with context. Its recognized antigen is unknown. At one boundary the junction diverges from the germline segment, which might be a read error. These data originate in a study of blood T cells in healthy people across ages (dated by TCRdb to the mid-2010s). About the investigation overall: In model experiments, roughly one uniquely barcoded TCR beta cDNA molecule per two T cells was captured by template switching. Age-related changes in TCR beta repertoire diversity were measured in the study by deep sequencing normalized with unique cDNA molecular identifiers. Four age groups were formed from the donors: young (average approximately 15 years), middle-aged (around 41), aged (roughly 58) and long-lived (around 80). To avoid experimental bias, donors of different ages were randomly spread across the sequencing lanes. The study analyzed two additional independent replicas of 1 million unique cDNA reads from the same blood draw for two donors, one aged 18 to 30 and one aged 80 or older. The paper as a whole reports these results and caveats: The CMV infection status of donors was not known, potentially confounding age-related changes in expanded clonotypes. Observed TCR beta diversity correlated strongly with the percentage of naive T cells measured by flow cytometry. The long-lived group showed more naive CD4+ T cells, fewer expanded clones and increased TCR diversity than the aged group, suggesting age selection. Conclusive comparison of naive and antigen-experienced compartments was prevented by the profiling of bulk unsorted PBMCs. Estimates of total diversity based on one million sequenced T cells were considered lower bounds and underestimates. As age increased, observed TCR beta diversity per million T cells dropped in a roughly linear way, and a significant reduction was already evident by age roughly 36.

Libraries were constructed by 5' RACE. The instrument given in TCRdb is Illumina HiSeq 2500. The second PCR ran for about 6 to 12 cycles and used a J-beta primer mix along with a sample-barcoded 5' primer. A template-switch 5' adaptor carrying 12 random nucleotides introduced a unique molecular identifier onto each TCR beta cDNA molecule. Each sample yielded at least 2.5 million CDR3-containing paired-end reads. All of the RNA was converted into first-strand cDNA using the Mint cDNA synthesis kit, with a TRBC-specific oligonucleotide serving as the primer. Following uracil-DNA glycosylase treatment, all cDNA underwent a first 18-cycle PCR with the universal primers M1SS and BC2_uni_R. Per the source publication's procedure: Normalization of each sample was performed by random selection of 1 million high-quality reads, each carrying a distinct molecular identifier. Instead of being binned into consensus sequences, reads with shared molecular identifiers were discarded. CDR3 identification, clonotype clustering and error correction used MiTCR with a Q25 quality threshold and the strictest error-elimination algorithm. Lower-bound total TCR beta diversity was estimated with a nonparametric unseen species model using Euler transformation. Clones were called with MiXCR by TCRdb after fastp trimmed the public reads at Q25, and only in-frame beta chains were retained. A single entry per CDR3 protein holds the most common genes and DNA from its merged rows. These V and J calls rely on TCRdb rather than the paper's analysis. The sample contains about 1.4 million distinct CDR3 sequences, approximately 59% of them found a single time. The ten top clones hold over 5% of the sample.

Sequences SQVTM (CDR1) and ANQGSEA (CDR2) are obtained from the germline V gene. The CDR3 sequence holds 12 residues, the cysteine and phenylalanine included. Only the CDR3 DNA is retained, 36 bases long and in frame from the first base. The donors were roughly 40 Caucasian individuals from Russia, aged roughly 6 to 100 years, who were systemically healthy. Each donor gave ten milliliters of peripheral blood, drawn into EDTA-treated Vacutainer tubes. Ficoll-Paque density-gradient centrifugation was used to isolate PBMCs, with at least 7 million per sample. Trizol reagent was used to extract total RNA from the PBMCs, yielding at least 6 micrograms per sample. Naive CD45RAhigh/CD27high T cell percentages were measured by flow cytometry on a PBMC aliquot from every donor.

What was sequenced was blood. This clonotype originated in a man between 18 and 35 years old in good health. The chain is made from TRBV29-1 and TRBJ2-5, with the D gene uncertain. The CDR3 corresponds to CSVEGSQETQYF. Read as DNA, the sequence is TGCAGCGTCGAAGGCAGTCAAGAGACCCAGTACTTC. The CDR3, completed at both ends by the reference TRBV29-1 and TRBJ2-5 genes, gives the full variable domain SAVISQKPSRDICQRGTSLTIQCQVDSQVTMMFWYRQQPGQSLTLIATANQGSEATYESGFVIDKFPISRPNLTFSTLTVSNMSPEDSSIYLCSVEGSQETQYFGPGTRLLVL.